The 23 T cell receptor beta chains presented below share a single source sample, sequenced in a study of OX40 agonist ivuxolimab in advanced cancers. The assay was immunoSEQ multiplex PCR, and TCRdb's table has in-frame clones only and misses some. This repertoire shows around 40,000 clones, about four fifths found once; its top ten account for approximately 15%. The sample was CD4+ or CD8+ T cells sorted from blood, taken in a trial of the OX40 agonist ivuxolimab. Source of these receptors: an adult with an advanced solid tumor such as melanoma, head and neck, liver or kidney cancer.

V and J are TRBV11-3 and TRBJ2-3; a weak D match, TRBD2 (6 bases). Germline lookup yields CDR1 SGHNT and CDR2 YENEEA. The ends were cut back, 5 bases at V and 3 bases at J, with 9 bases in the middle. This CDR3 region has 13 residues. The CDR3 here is CASSHGTTDTQYF. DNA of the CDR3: TGTGCCAGCAGCCACGGGACTACAGATACGCAGTATTTT.

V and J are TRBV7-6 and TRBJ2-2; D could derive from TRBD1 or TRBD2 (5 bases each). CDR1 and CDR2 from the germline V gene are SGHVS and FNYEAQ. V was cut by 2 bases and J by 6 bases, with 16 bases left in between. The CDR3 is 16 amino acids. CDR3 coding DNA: TGTGCCAGCAGCTTATGGGGGACCCAGATGGCCGGGGAGCTGTTTTTT. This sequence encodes CASSLWGTQMAGELFF.

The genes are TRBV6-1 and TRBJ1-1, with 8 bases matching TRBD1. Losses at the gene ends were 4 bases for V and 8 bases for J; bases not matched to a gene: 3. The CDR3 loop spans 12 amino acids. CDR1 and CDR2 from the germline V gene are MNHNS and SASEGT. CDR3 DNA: TGTGCCAGCAGTGTTACAGGGGGAGAAGCTTTCTTT. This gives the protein CASSVTGGEAFF.

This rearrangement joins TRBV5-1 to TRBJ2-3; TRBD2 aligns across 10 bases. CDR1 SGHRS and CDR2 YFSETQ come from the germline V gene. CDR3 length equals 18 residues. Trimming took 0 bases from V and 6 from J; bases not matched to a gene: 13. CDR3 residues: CASSLEGGSGRAGDTQYF. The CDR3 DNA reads TGCGCCAGCAGCTTGGAAGGAGGCAGCGGGAGGGCCGGGGATACGCAGTATTTT.

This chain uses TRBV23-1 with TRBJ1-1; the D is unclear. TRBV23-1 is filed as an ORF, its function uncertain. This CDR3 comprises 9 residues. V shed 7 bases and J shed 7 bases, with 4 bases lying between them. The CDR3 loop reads CASTNEAFF. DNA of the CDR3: TGCGCCAGCACGAATGAAGCTTTCTTT.

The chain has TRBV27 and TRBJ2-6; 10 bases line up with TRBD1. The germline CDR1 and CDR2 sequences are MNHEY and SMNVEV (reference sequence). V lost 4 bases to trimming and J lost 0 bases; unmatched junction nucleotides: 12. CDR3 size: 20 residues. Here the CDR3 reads CASSSLLDRGLYSGANVLTF. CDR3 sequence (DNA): TGTGCCAGCAGTTCCCTCCTCGACAGGGGGCTTTACTCTGGGGCCAACGTCCTGACTTTC.

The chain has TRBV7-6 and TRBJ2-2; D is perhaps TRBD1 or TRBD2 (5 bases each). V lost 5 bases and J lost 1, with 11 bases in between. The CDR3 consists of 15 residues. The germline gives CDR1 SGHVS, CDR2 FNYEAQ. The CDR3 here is CASSLGDGNTGELFF. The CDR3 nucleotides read TGTGCCAGCAGCCTAGGGGACGGGAACACCGGGGAGCTGTTTTTT.

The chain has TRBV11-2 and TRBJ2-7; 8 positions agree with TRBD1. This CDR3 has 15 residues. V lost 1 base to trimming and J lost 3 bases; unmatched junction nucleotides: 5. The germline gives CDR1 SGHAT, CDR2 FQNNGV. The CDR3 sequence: CASSLGAGGHYEQYF. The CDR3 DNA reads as TGTGCCAGCAGCTTAGGGGCAGGGGGCCACTACGAGCAGTACTTC.

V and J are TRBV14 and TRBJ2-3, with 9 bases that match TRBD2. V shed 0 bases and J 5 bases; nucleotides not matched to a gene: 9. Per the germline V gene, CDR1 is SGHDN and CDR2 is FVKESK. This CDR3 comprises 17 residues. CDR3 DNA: TGTGCCAGCAGCCAAGATCTTTGGGCTAGCGGGAAAGATACGCAGTATTTT. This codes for CASSQDLWASGKDTQYF.

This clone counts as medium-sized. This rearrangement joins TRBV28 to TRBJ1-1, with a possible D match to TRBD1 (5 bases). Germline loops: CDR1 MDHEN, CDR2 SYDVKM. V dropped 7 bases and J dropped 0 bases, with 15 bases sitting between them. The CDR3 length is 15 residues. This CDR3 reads CASTPAGSMNTEAFF. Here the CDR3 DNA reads TGTGCCAGCACTCCCGCAGGGTCCATGAACACTGAAGCTTTCTTT.

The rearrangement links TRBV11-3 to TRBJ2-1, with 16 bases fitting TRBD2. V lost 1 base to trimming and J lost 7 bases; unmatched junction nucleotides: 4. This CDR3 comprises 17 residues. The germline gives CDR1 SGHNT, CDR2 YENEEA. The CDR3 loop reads CASSLVGTSGGVNEQFF. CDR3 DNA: TGTGCCAGCAGCTTAGTAGGGACTAGCGGGGGGGTGAATGAGCAGTTCTTC.

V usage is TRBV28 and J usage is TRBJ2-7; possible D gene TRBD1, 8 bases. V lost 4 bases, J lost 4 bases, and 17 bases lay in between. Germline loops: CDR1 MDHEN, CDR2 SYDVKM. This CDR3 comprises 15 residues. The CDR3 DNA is TGTGCCAGCAGTTGGACAGGGACTACAGATTACGAGCAGTACTTC. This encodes CASSWTGTTDYEQYF.

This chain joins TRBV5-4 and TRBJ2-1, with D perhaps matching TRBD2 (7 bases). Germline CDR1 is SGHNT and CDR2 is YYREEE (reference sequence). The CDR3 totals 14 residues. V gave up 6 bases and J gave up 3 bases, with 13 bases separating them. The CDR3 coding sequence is TGTGCCAGCACCCGGGGGGACAACTACAATGAGCAGTTCTTC. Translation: CASTRGDNYNEQFF.

The CDR3 DNA is TGTGCCAGCACAGGGACAGCATATCAAGAGACCCAGTACTTC. Encoded protein: CASTGTAYQETQYF. The genes are TRBV7-9 and TRBJ2-5; 7 bases align to TRBD1. With 7 bases clipped from V and 2 bases from J, the junction kept 7 bases outside the gene matches. Germline CDR1 SEHNR, CDR2 FQNEAQ (reference sequence). The CDR3 loop spans 14 amino acids.

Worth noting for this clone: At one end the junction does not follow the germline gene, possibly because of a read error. CDR3 sequence (DNA): TGTGCCAGCAGCCAAGATGAGGGACTAGCGGCCTACGATGAGCAGTTCTTC. Translation gives CASSQDEGLAAYDEQFF. The chain combines TRBV14 with TRBJ2-1; the match to TRBD2 covers 11 bases. CDR1 is SGHDN and CDR2 is FVKESK in the germline V gene. The length of the CDR3 is 17 residues.

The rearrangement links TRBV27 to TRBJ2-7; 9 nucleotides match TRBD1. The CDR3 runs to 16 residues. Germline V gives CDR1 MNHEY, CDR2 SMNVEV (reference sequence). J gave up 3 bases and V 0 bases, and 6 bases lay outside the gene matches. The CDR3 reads CASSLSGTGFLYEQYF. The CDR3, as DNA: TGTGCCAGCAGTTTATCCGGGACAGGGTTCCTCTACGAGCAGTACTTC.

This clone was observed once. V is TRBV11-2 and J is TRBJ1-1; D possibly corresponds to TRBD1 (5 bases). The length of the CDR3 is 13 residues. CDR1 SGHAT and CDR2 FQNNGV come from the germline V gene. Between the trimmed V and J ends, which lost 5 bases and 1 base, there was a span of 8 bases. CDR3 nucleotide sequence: TGTGCCAGCAGCCCTACAGGGAACACTGAAGCTTTCTTT. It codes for CASSPTGNTEAFF.

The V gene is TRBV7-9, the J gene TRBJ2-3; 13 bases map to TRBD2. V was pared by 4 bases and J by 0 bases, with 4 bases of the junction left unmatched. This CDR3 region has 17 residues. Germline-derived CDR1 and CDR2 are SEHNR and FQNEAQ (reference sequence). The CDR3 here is CASSSGLAGRSTDTQYF. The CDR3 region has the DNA TGTGCCAGCAGCTCGGGACTAGCGGGGAGAAGCACAGATACGCAGTATTTT.

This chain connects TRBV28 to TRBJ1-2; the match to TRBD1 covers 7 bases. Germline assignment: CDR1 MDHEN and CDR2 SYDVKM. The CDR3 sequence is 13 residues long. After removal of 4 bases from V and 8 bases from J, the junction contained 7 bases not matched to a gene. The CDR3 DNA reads TGTGCCAGCAGTTCTACAGGGGTGGAAGGCTACACCTTC. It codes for CASSSTGVEGYTF.

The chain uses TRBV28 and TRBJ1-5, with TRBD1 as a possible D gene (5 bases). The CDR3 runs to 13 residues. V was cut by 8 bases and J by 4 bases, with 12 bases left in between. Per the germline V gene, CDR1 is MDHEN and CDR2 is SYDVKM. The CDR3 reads CASGGFGNQPQHF. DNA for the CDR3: TGTGCCAGCGGGGGATTCGGAAATCAGCCCCAGCATTTT.

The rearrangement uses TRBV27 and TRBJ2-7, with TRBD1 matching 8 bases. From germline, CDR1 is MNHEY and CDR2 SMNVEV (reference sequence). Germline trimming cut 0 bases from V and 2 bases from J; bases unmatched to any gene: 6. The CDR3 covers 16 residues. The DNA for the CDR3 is TGTGCCAGCAGTTTATCCTCCGGGACAGGAACCTACGAGCAGTACTTC. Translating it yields CASSLSSGTGTYEQYF.

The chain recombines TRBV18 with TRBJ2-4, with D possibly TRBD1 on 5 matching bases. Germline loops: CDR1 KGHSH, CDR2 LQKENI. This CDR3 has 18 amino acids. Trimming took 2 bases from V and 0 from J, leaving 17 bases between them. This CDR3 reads CASSPEMLGPGAKNIQYF. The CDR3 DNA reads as TGTGCCAGCTCACCAGAGATGTTGGGGCCGGGAGCCAAAAACATTCAGTACTTC. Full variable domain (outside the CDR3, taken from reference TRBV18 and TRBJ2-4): NAGVMQNPRHLVRRRGQEARLRCSPMKGHSHVYWYRQLPEEGLKFMVYLQKENIIDESGMPKERFSAEFPKEGPSILRIQQVVRGDSAAYFCASSPEMLGPGAKNIQYFGAGTRLSVL.

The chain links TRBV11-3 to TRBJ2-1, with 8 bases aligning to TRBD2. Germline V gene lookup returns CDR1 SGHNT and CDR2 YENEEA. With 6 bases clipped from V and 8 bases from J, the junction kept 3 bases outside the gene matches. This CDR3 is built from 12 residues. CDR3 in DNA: TGTGCCAGCAGGGGAGCGGGGGATGAGCAGTTCTTC. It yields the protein CASRGAGDEQFF. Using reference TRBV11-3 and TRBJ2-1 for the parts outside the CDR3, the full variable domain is EAGVVQSPRYKIIEKKQPVAFWCNPISGHNTLYWYLQNLGQGPELLIRYENEEAVDDSQLPKDRFSAERLKGVDSTLKIQPAELGDSAVYLCASRGAGDEQFFGPGTRLTVL.